These T cell receptor beta chains were read from a single sample in a study of blood T cell repertoires in COVID-19. Measured with immunoSEQ multiplex PCR; TCRdb has only the in-frame clones, and not every one. The sample includes 260,000 or so clones, nearly 85% of them seen just once. The sequencing sample was made of peripheral blood. Receptor source: a human donor in a cohort sampled during active COVID-19. Both conserved end residues are part of each CDR3.

CDR3 protein	J gene	V gene
CASSTGMGQPQHF	TRBJ1-5	TRBV19
CASSRGLLRETQYF	TRBJ2-5	TRBV6-5
CASSWDWGELAKNIQYF	TRBJ2-4	TRBV5-1
CASRVRGQNTEAFF	TRBJ1-1	TRBV7-9
CASSQAPSGSYEQYF	.	TRBV3-1/TRBV3-2
CASHSGTINEQYF	TRBJ2-7	TRBV6-5
CASSQGTQGWGYGYTF	TRBJ1-2	TRBV4-1
CASRDRVLHYGYTF	TRBJ1-2	TRBV6-5
CASSFPQGRGYTF	TRBJ1-2	TRBV13
CASSQEVRGYEQYF	TRBJ2-7	TRBV4-3
CASSTSGPYNEQFF	TRBJ2-1	TRBV27
CASTIGGGPANEQFF	TRBJ2-1	TRBV19
CASSVQKTSNQPQHF	TRBJ1-5	TRBV19
CASSVASRGAEAFF	TRBJ1-1	TRBV9
CASSQEGTGGKTGNTIYF	TRBJ1-3	TRBV4-2
CASSPGALPHYGYTF	TRBJ1-2	TRBV18
CASSQEKRGDEQFF	TRBJ2-1	TRBV14
CASSVAQAFNYGYTF	TRBJ1-2	TRBV9
CASSFYRGNEQFF	TRBJ2-1	TRBV27
CASSLAGASGSISQFF	TRBJ2-1	TRBV5-4
CASSPDRGQPQHF	TRBJ1-5	TRBV6-2/TRBV6-3
CASSQGNTEAFF	TRBJ1-1	TRBV10-2
CASSRTGVGDTQYF	TRBJ2-3	TRBV28
CASTSAREAFF	TRBJ1-1	TRBV28
CASSLAGQGDTDTQYF	TRBJ2-3	TRBV5-4
CASSRPGLPTDTQYF	TRBJ2-3	TRBV6-2/TRBV6-3
CSAKTTSPSNTGELFF	TRBJ2-2	TRBV29-1
CASSHSGTGYGYTF	TRBJ1-2	TRBV3-1/TRBV3-2
CASSNRGAGANVLTF	TRBJ2-6	TRBV6-5
CASSLEWTVGNQPQHF	TRBJ1-5	TRBV7-7
CASSVGGGQPQHF	TRBJ1-5	TRBV9
CASSQVAGAVRGGYTF	TRBJ1-2	TRBV4-1
CASSEGVTSGAQETQYF	TRBJ2-5	TRBV9
CASSQSQGNNQPQHF	TRBJ1-5	TRBV3-1/TRBV3-2
CASSQSLRRGETQYF	TRBJ2-5	TRBV3-1/TRBV3-2
CASSISGGTGTGELFF	TRBJ2-2	TRBV19
CASSPHPGTSGPYTDTQYF	TRBJ2-3	TRBV23-1
CASSVGSYNEQFF	TRBJ2-1	TRBV13
CASSEQGGPYNEQFF	TRBJ2-1	TRBV18
CASSLPSGGSDTQYF	TRBJ2-3	TRBV28
CASSNVPGQTGELFF	TRBJ2-2	TRBV5-1
CASSVAGSHGYTF	TRBJ1-2	TRBV9
CASRLQGPSYNEQFF	TRBJ2-1	TRBV2
CASSPSQGMLAGYTF	TRBJ1-2	TRBV5-1
CASRRGGPNTGELFF	TRBJ2-2	TRBV19
CASNPGGPAYEQYF	TRBJ2-7	TRBV28
CASSQGVNSEAFF	TRBJ1-1	TRBV19
CSGQTGKYEQYF	TRBJ2-7	TRBV29-1
CASSPAPGTGSTGELFF	TRBJ2-2	TRBV7-7
CASRDDDRANTEAFF	TRBJ1-1	TRBV19
CASSLGGWERDEQYF	TRBJ2-7	TRBV7-9